The clone carrying this T cell receptor (beta chain) was seen a handful of times. Its target is not known. Sorting that relied on CD45RO/CCR7/CD25/CD127/CD95/CD27 yielded CD4+ naive, central memory, regulatory and stem cell-like memory cells. Since all of the isolated RNA was reverse transcribed, expressed TCRB transcripts were what got sequenced. Repertoires were generated with immunoSEQ multiplex PCR, while TCRdb's copy carries only in-frame clones and drops some. The sample records about 900,000 clones, roughly 15% being singletons. The data are from a study of beta chain features in type 1 diabetes. Study in general: Sorted cells numbering under 110 million were examined across all samples.

CDR3 length equals 15 residues. Germline V gene lookup returns CDR1 SGDLS and CDR2 YYNGEE. The ends lost 0 bases at V and 4 bases at J; junction bases unmatched: 4. Overall study results and limits: A greater similarity of naive, central memory and Treg TCRB repertoires was seen among patients than among healthy donors. Shortening that was moderate but significant affected the TCRB CDR3s of Type 1 diabetes patients in all four CD4+ subsets.

Sequencing used naive CD4+ T cells from blood. The TCR comes from a woman aged 18-29 years in good health. This chain uses TRBV9 with TRBJ2-4; 7 positions agree with TRBD2. CDR3 protein: CASSVEPSGKNIQYF. The CDR3 coding sequence is TGTGCCAGCAGCGTAGAGCCTAGCGGTAAAAACATTCAGTACTTC.